This entry is about one TCR beta chain. The DNA is left out, because the CDR3 cannot be placed on it with certainty; the CDR3 is given as TCRdb lists it. Original analysis: How many nucleated cells were present was estimated from reference gene primer amplification. The method was immunoSEQ multiplex PCR; TCRdb's version includes in-frame clones alone and lacks a portion of them. Clone size and the V and J calls come from that table; the DNA yielded D and trimming. The sample contains about 250,000 clones, approximately 91% of which appear only once. This record comes from a study of blood T cell repertoires in COVID-19. Study background: From the United States, Italy and Spain came samples of acute and convalescent COVID-19. Sample material is recorded as cDNA or gDNA derived from T cells, B-cell-depleted T cells, or PBMCs.

The CDR3 is 18 residues long, counting both termini. The V gene's germline CDR1 is MGHRA and CDR2 YSYEKL. The chain recombines TRBV4-1 with TRBJ2-2; the table's TRBD1 call for D was not verified on the DNA. The TCR was taken from a woman aged 30 to 39 with acute or convalescent COVID-19. Material for sequencing was peripheral blood. CDR3 protein: CASSERLGQGATPGSCFF.